Below are 8 T cell receptor beta chains sequenced from a single sample in a study of cytomegalovirus exposure and HLA in healthy donors. Vbeta (60) and Jbeta (13) primers were used in the PCR. Method: immunoSEQ multiplex PCR; TCRdb's copy keeps in-frame clones and lacks some. The data contain fewer than 150,000 clones, about 79% of them singletons. Sample: PBMCs. These receptors originate from a male donor in good health and CMV-seronegative.

The chain joins TRBV9 to TRBJ2-7; TRBD1 is a possible D gene (5 bases). Trimming took off 0 bases at V and 1 base at J, with 14 bases between the two ends. The CDR3 is made up of 16 amino acids. The germline V gene encodes CDR1 SGDLS and CDR2 YYNGEE. The CDR3 region is CASSVEVGAKSYEQYF. CDR3 nucleotides: TGTGCCAGCAGCGTAGAGGTAGGGGCGAAATCCTACGAGCAGTACTTC.

The chain links TRBV29-1 to TRBJ1-4; 9 positions match TRBD1. The V and J ends lost 6 bases and 5 bases, in that order; junction bases with no gene match: 1. Germline V gene data show CDR1 as SQVTM and CDR2 as ANQGSEA. The CDR3 contains 12 residues. CDR3 bases: TGCAGCGTGACAGGGGGAAATGAAAAACTGTTTTTT. Encoded protein: CSVTGGNEKLFF.

The rearrangement links TRBV7-2 to TRBJ2-2, with 7 bases matching TRBD2. J lost 0 bases, V lost 3 bases, and 4 bases had no gene match. The CDR3 runs 16 residues. The V gene's germline CDR1 is SGHTA and CDR2 FQGNSA. CDR3 in DNA: TGTGCCAGCAGCTTCACGGGGGGACCGAACACCGGGGAGCTGTTTTTT. Translated, it gives CASSFTGGPNTGELFF.

The rearrangement links TRBV11-2 to TRBJ2-7, with D tentatively TRBD1 (5 bases). Trimming took off 3 bases at V and 6 bases at J, with 9 bases between the two ends. Germline-derived CDR1 and CDR2 are SGHAT and FQNNGV. The CDR3 contains 12 residues. The chain's CDR3 is CASSFRRGEQYF. The CDR3 DNA sequence: TGTGCCAGCAGCTTTCGTAGGGGCGAGCAGTACTTC.

This clone was found a few times. The chain employs TRBV27 and TRBJ1-1; possibly TRBD1 for D (5 bases). V lost 5 bases and J lost 1, with 17 bases in between. Germline CDR1 reads MNHEY; CDR2 reads SMNVEV (reference sequence). CDR3 size: 16 residues. The CDR3 DNA sequence: TGTGCCAGCAGTCCTAACAGCAGGGCCCAGAACACTGAAGCTTTCTTT. Translated, it gives CASSPNSRAQNTEAFF.

The CDR3 nucleotides are TGTGCCTGGAAGGTTAGCGGGATATACTCCTACGAGCAGTACTTC. This sequence encodes CAWKVSGIYSYEQYF. The chain recombines TRBV30 with TRBJ2-7; 8 bases map to TRBD2. Germline CDR1 is GTSNPN and CDR2 is SVGIG (reference sequence). Germline trimming cut 4 bases from V and 0 bases from J; bases unmatched to any gene: 8. The CDR3 is made up of 15 amino acids. Together with reference TRBV30 and TRBJ2-7, the CDR3 gives the full variable domain: SQTIHQWPATLVQPVGSPLSLECTVEGTSNPNLYWYRQAAGRGLQLLFYSVGIGQISSEVPQNLSASRPQDRQFILSSKKLLLSDSGFYLCAWKVSGIYSYEQYFGPGTRLTVT.

About this clone: A junction boundary mismatches the germline segment, possibly from a read error. The chain couples TRBV5-6 to TRBJ2-2, with 8 positions matching TRBD1. CDR1 and CDR2 (germline): SGHDT, YYEEEE. CDR3 length equals 17 residues. This CDR3 is CASRLGFGTGSGGELFF. DNA for the CDR3: TGTGCCAGCAGGTTGGGATTCGGGACAGGCAGCGGCGGGGAGCTGTTTTTT.

This chain joins TRBV29-1 and TRBJ1-1; maybe TRBD1 (5 bases). This CDR3 comprises 11 residues. Deletions cut 7 bases from V and 5 bases from J, with 11 bases between. Germline CDR1 is SQVTM and CDR2 is ANQGSEA. The CDR3 DNA reads TGCAGCGCGGACGGGGGGACTGAAGCTTTCTTT. Amino acids: CSADGGTEAFF.